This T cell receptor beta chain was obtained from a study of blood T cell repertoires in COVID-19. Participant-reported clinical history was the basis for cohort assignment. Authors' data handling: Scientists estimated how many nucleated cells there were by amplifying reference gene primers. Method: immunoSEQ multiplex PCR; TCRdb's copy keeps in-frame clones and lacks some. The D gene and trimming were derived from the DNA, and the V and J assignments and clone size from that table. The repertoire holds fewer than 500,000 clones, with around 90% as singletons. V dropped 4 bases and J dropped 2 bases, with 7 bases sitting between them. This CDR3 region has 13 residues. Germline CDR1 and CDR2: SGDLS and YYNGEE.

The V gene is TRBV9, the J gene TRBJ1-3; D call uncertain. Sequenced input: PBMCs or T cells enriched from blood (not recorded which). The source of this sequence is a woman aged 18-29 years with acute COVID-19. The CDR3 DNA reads TGTGCCAGCAGCTCCGGGGCTGGAAACACCATATATTTT. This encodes CASSSGAGNTIYF.